These 26 T cell receptor beta chains came from one sample sequenced in a study of CD8+ T cells in alopecia areata. This sample's treatment: oral pan-JAK inhibitor, 5-10 mg twice daily. Isolated RNA was reverse transcribed into cDNA used as the sequencing template. The data were produced by immunoSEQ multiplex PCR, yet TCRdb's version contains in-frame clones alone and is incomplete. The sample shows some 170,000 clones, about 48% of them seen only once. This sample comprised CD8+ T cells sorted from blood, obtained at week 24, from a patient treated with tofacitinib. Receptors originate from a human donor with alopecia areata.

V is TRBV4-3 and J is TRBJ2-2, with D perhaps TRBD1 (5 bases). Trimming took 1 base from V and 5 from J, leaving 14 bases between them. CDR1 is LGHNA and CDR2 is YSLEER in the germline V gene. There are 16 residues in the CDR3. The CDR3 protein is CASSQGRDRQTGELFF. DNA of the CDR3: TGCGCCAGCAGCCAAGGAAGAGACAGACAAACCGGGGAGCTGTTTTTT.

The chain links TRBV5-1 to TRBJ2-6; D possibly corresponds to TRBD1 (6 bases). This CDR3 is built from 16 residues. The V and J ends lost 2 bases and 2 bases respectively, with 11 bases between them. Germline V gene data show CDR1 as SGHRS and CDR2 as YFSETQ. CDR3 DNA: TGCGCCAGCAGCTTTACAGGGAAGGCTGGGGCCAACGTCCTGACTTTC. This encodes CASSFTGKAGANVLTF. Full variable domain (rest looked up from reference TRBV5-1 and TRBJ2-6): KAGVTQTPRYLIKTRGQQVTLSCSPISGHRSVSWYQQTPGQGLQFLFEYFSETQRNKGNFPGRFSGRQFSNSRSEMNVSTLELGDSALYLCASSFTGKAGANVLTFGAGSRLTVL.

The chain combines TRBV5-1 with TRBJ1-2; the D gene is possibly TRBD1 (6 bases). This CDR3 is built from 15 residues. V lost 1 base and J 6 bases, leaving 16 bases between the germline ends. Per germline, CDR1 SGHRS and CDR2 YFSETQ. CDR3: CASSLRPGSGDGYTF. The CDR3 DNA is TGCGCCAGCAGCTTGAGACCAGGCTCAGGGGATGGCTACACCTTC.

This clone was found a few times. V gene TRBV4-3 combines with J gene TRBJ2-1, with 8 bases matching TRBD2. With V trimmed by 3 bases and J by 8 bases, 6 bases remained unmatched. CDR3 length: 14 residues. The germline V gene encodes CDR1 LGHNA and CDR2 YSLEER. The CDR3 coding sequence is TGCGCCAGCAGCCACCGGGGGGGGCGCGATGAGCAGTTCTTC. Amino acid sequence: CASSHRGGRDEQFF.

This chain links TRBV30 with TRBJ1-1; the D gene is possibly TRBD1 (5 bases). Germline loops: CDR1 GTSNPN, CDR2 SVGIG (reference sequence). The CDR3 consists of 12 residues. Deletions cut 5 bases from V and 6 bases from J, with 13 bases between. The CDR3 bases are TGTGCCTGGTCCGCAGGGTGGGCTGAAGCTTTCTTT. Protein product: CAWSAGWAEAFF.

The chain carries TRBV5-1 and TRBJ1-1; a possible D gene is TRBD1 (6 bases). The germline gives CDR1 SGHRS, CDR2 YFSETQ. Trimming removed 4 bases at V and 1 base at J, with 17 bases between. The CDR3 loop spans 16 amino acids. Here the CDR3 DNA reads TGCGCCAGCAGCCCTACAGGGTTGTCTTCGAACACTGAAGCTTTCTTT. Protein product: CASSPTGLSSNTEAFF.

CDR3 region: CAWSSGVSNQPQHF. CDR3 sequence (DNA): TGTGCCTGGAGTTCAGGGGTTAGCAATCAGCCCCAGCATTTT. The rearrangement uses TRBV30 and TRBJ1-5, with D maybe TRBD1 (6 bases). Germline-derived CDR1 and CDR2 are GTSNPN and SVGIG (reference sequence). The CDR3 totals 14 residues. V was trimmed by 2 bases and J by 0 bases, leaving 8 bases between them.

The V and J genes are TRBV30 and TRBJ2-7; TRBD2 aligns across 7 bases. J was trimmed by 2 bases and V by 0 bases; bases with no gene match: 4. The CDR3 extends over 14 amino acids. The germline gives CDR1 GTSNPN, CDR2 SVGIG (reference sequence). The CDR3 sequence is CAWSVGAGTYEQYF. CDR3 DNA sequence: TGTGCCTGGAGTGTTGGAGCGGGAACCTACGAGCAGTACTTC.

This clone showed up just a few times. The chain uses TRBV6-4 and TRBJ1-4, with 7 bases that match TRBD1. The germline gives CDR1 MRHNA, CDR2 SNTAGT. V lost 6 bases, J lost 7 bases, and 2 bases stayed unmatched. This CDR3 comprises 12 residues. CDR3 sequence (DNA): TGTGCCAGCAGCTGGACAGGTGAAAAACTGTTTTTT. Protein sequence: CASSWTGEKLFF.

This sequence joins TRBV25-1 and TRBJ2-1; D gene ambiguous. V lost 4 bases and J 7 bases, leaving 8 bases between the germline ends. CDR3 length: 12 residues. Germline V gives CDR1 MGHDK, CDR2 SYGVNS. The CDR3 loop reads CASSATVNEQFF. The DNA of the CDR3 is TGTGCCAGCAGTGCTACAGTAAATGAGCAGTTCTTC. Full variable domain (missing parts from reference TRBV25-1 and TRBJ2-1): EADIYQTPRYLVIGTGKKITLECSQTMGHDKMYWYQQDPGMELHLIHYSYGVNSTEKGDLSSESTVSRIRTEHFPLTLESARPSHTSQYLCASSATVNEQFFGPGTRLTVL.

This clone was detected a few times. This chain links TRBV27 with TRBJ2-5; weak D call: TRBD2 (5 bases). CDR1 is MNHEY and CDR2 is SMNVEV in the germline V gene (reference sequence). V was pared by 2 bases and J by 4 bases, with 14 bases between. CDR3 length: 15 residues. As DNA, the CDR3 is TGTGCCAGCAGTTTAAGCAACTCTGAGGGAGAGACCCAGTACTTC. It is translated as CASSLSNSEGETQYF.

V gene TRBV5-6 combines with J gene TRBJ1-6, with D possibly being TRBD1 (6 bases). Germline V gene data show CDR1 as SGHDT and CDR2 as YYEEEE. Trimming stripped 0 bases from V and 6 bases from J, with 7 bases between. The CDR3 has 14 residues. In nucleotides, the CDR3 is TGTGCCAGCAGCTTGGAGGACAGTAATTCACCCCTCCACTTT. It specifies CASSLEDSNSPLHF.

This clone was detected only once. The CDR3 here is CASSTRGSTGYTF. Written as DNA, the CDR3 is TGTGCCAGTAGTACGCGGGGCAGTACGGGCTACACCTTC. The rearrangement joins TRBV19 to TRBJ1-2; D perhaps matches TRBD1 (5 bases). V dropped 4 bases and J dropped 8 bases, with 14 bases sitting between them. The CDR3 covers 13 residues. CDR1 and CDR2 (germline): LNHDA, SQIVND (reference sequence).

The chain recombines TRBV4-3 with TRBJ1-4; no clear D. V gave up 0 bases and J gave up 3 bases, with 8 bases separating them. The CDR3 consists of 15 residues. Germline CDR1 is LGHNA and CDR2 is YSLEER. The CDR3, as DNA: TGCGCCAGCAGCCAAGATTCCAGCTCTAATGAAAAACTGTTTTTT. Its translation is CASSQDSSSNEKLFF.

In its sample, this clone was seen a few times. The chain uses TRBV29-1 and TRBJ1-2; D remains ambiguous. CDR3 size: 11 residues. Germline V gene data show CDR1 as SQVTM and CDR2 as ANQGSEA. The V end lost 6 bases, the J end lost 6 bases, and 11 bases lay between the germline ends. The CDR3 coding sequence is TGCAGCGTCCCGGGCCCCGATGGCTACACCTTC. Protein: CSVPGPDGYTF.

This rearrangement joins TRBV6-6 to TRBJ2-5; 7 nucleotides agree with TRBD1. This CDR3 is 13 amino acids long. With V trimmed by 10 bases and J by 5 bases, 10 bases remained unmatched. CDR1 MNHNY and CDR2 SVGAGI come from the germline V gene (reference sequence). Here the CDR3 DNA reads TGTGCCACCTTACAGGGGATGGGGGAGACCCAGTACTTC. Amino acid sequence: CATLQGMGETQYF.

The rearrangement joins TRBV6-5 to TRBJ1-1, with D possibly TRBD1 on 5 matching bases. The germline CDR1 and CDR2 sequences are MNHEY and SVGAGI. The V gene lost 6 bases and the J gene lost 1 base, with 9 bases spanning the gap. The CDR3 is 13 amino acids. CDR3 loop: CASSLGGNTEAFF. The CDR3 DNA is TGTGCCAGCAGCCTCGGGGGGAACACTGAAGCTTTCTTT.

The genes are TRBV27 and TRBJ1-6; 7 bases align to TRBD1. CDR3 length: 18 residues. CDR1 MNHEY and CDR2 SMNVEV come from the germline V gene (reference sequence). Losses at the gene ends were 0 bases for V and 6 bases for J; bases not matched to a gene: 11. CDR3 coding DNA: TGTGCCAGCAGTTTATCCCAGCGCGGGACAGAGTTTAATTCACCCCTCCACTTT. Translating gives CASSLSQRGTEFNSPLHF.

The CDR3 here is CASSWGPEDQYF. CDR3 coding DNA: TGTGCCAGCAGCTGGGGGCCTGAGGACCAGTACTTC. The J gene is TRBJ2-5, the V gene TRBV6-6, with D perhaps matching TRBD1 (6 bases). This CDR3 has 12 amino acids. Germline V CDR1 and CDR2: MNHNY, SVGAGI (reference sequence). Trimming cost V 6 bases and J 10 bases, with 15 bases left between them.

The CDR3 DNA is TGTGCCAGCAGCTCAACAGGGCCCGGGGAGCTGTTTTTT. Its translation is CASSSTGPGELFF. The chain links TRBV5-6 to TRBJ2-2; D perhaps matches TRBD1 (6 bases). V was pared by 3 bases and J by 6 bases, with 9 bases between. Germline assignment: CDR1 SGHDT and CDR2 YYEEEE. CDR3 length equals 13 residues.

V usage is TRBV29-1 and J usage is TRBJ1-2; 8 nucleotides line up with TRBD1. Germline values: CDR1 SQVTM, CDR2 ANQGSEA. Trimming at V came to 4 bases and at J to 6 bases, leaving 7 bases not matched to a gene. The CDR3 contains 13 residues. CDR3 amino acids: CSVADDRGDGYTF. In nucleotides, the CDR3 is TGCAGCGTTGCGGACGACAGGGGAGATGGCTACACCTTC.

This clone was recorded a few times. The chain combines TRBV19 with TRBJ1-2; 8 nucleotides match TRBD1. CDR3 length: 12 amino acids. Germline CDR1 is LNHDA and CDR2 is SQIVND (reference sequence). The V gene end was trimmed by 9 bases and the J gene end by 8 bases; junction bases not matched to a gene: 8. The CDR3 region has the DNA TGTGCCAGCCGGACAGGGTATGAAGGCTACACCTTC. Its protein is CASRTGYEGYTF.

There are a few counts of this clone. The chain employs TRBV19 and TRBJ2-1; tentatively, D is TRBD1 or TRBD2 (5 bases each). The germline V gene has CDR1 LNHDA and CDR2 SQIVND (reference sequence). The CDR3 consists of 17 residues. Trimming stripped 4 bases from V and 0 bases from J, with 16 bases between. The CDR3, as DNA: TGTGCCAGTAGTAGCCCCCTTGAGGGGAGCTCCTACAATGAGCAGTTCTTC. It encodes CASSSPLEGSSYNEQFF.

Points on this clone: Other DNA sequences from this sample encode an identical CDR3 as well. The J gene is TRBJ2-7, the V gene TRBV11-2; 9 nucleotides agree with TRBD1. Germline V CDR1 and CDR2: SGHAT, FQNNGV. The CDR3 spans 14 residues. V was pared by 1 base and J by 2 bases, with 0 bases of the junction left unmatched. CDR3 nucleotide sequence: TGTGCCAGCAGCTTAGGGACAGGGGCCTACGAGCAGTACTTC. Translation gives CASSLGTGAYEQYF.

In DNA form, the CDR3 reads TGTGCCAGCAGGCACATCTCTAGCACAGATACGCAGTATTTT. Amino acids: CASRHISSTDTQYF. J is TRBJ2-3 and V is TRBV27; no reliable D call. The CDR3 length is 14 residues. Germline CDR1 is MNHEY and CDR2 is SMNVEV (reference sequence). V lost 6 bases to trimming and J lost 0 bases, with 10 bases between them.

The CDR3 nucleotides read TGTGCCAGCAGCCGGACGGGGACTGAAGCTTTCTTT. Translating it yields CASSRTGTEAFF. The rearrangement uses TRBV13 and TRBJ1-1; D gene uncertain. The CDR3 is made up of 12 amino acids. Deletions cut 5 bases from V and 5 bases from J, with 9 bases between. Per germline, CDR1 PRHDT and CDR2 FYEKMQ (reference sequence).